This T cell receptor beta chain was identified during a study of T cells in Graves' hyperthyroidism and ophthalmopathy. Recently diagnosed hyperthyroidism of less than 2 months' duration affected patients aged 18 to 65. Uncontrolled infection, other autoimmune disease, pregnancy or lactation disqualified patients from enrolment. Points from the study as a whole: The model made its ophthalmopathy prediction, and onset followed a median about 6 months later. Most thyroid clonotypes expanded above 0.001 were also detected in blood.

Concerning this clonotype itself: Its antigen is as yet unknown.

Regions amplified from RNA transcripts were the TCR beta CDR3 regions. RT-PCR in the first round (using the HTBI primer set) targeted the TCR CDR3. MiXCR was run by TCRdb on the multiplex PCR reads, yielding one entry per CDR3 protein. The data contain hundreds of thousands of distinct CDR3 sequences, 46% of them singletons. The ends were cut back, 3 bases at V and 4 bases at J, with 8 bases in the middle. The germline CDR1 and CDR2 sequences are KGHDR and SFDVKD. This CDR3 region has 13 residues. The specimen sequenced was peripheral blood or thyroid tissue (not recorded which). This receptor was obtained from a woman under 30 with Graves' hyperthyroidism. This rearrangement joins TRBV24-1 to TRBJ1-2; the D is unclear. The CDR3 protein is CATSDPPFYGYTF. For the CDR3, the DNA is TGTGCCACCAGTGATCCTCCATTCTATGGCTACACCTTC.